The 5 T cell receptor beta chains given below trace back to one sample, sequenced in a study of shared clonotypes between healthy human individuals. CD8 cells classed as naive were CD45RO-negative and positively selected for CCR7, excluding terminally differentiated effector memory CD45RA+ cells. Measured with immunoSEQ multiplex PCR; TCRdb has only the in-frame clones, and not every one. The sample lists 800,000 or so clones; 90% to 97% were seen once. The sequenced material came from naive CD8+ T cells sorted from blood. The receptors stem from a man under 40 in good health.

DNA of the CDR3: TGCGCCAGCAGCCAAGATGACACCCGATACGAGCAGTACTTC. It is translated as CASSQDDTRYEQYF. The gene calls are TRBV4-3 and TRBJ2-7; D call uncertain. V was cut by 0 bases and J by 4 bases, with 10 bases left in between. The CDR3 is 14 residues long. Germline V gene lookup returns CDR1 LGHNA and CDR2 YSLEER.

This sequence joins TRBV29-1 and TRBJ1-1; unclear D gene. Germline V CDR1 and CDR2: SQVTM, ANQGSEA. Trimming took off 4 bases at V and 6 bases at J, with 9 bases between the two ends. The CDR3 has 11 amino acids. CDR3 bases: TGCAGCGTTGGGGCAGGCTCTGAAGCTTTCTTT. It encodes CSVGAGSEAFF.

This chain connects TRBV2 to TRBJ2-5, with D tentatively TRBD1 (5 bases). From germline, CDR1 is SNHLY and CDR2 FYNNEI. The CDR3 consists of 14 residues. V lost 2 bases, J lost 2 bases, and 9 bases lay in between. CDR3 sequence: CASSELQGQETQYF. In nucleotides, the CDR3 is TGTGCCAGCAGTGAACTCCAGGGACAAGAGACCCAGTACTTC.

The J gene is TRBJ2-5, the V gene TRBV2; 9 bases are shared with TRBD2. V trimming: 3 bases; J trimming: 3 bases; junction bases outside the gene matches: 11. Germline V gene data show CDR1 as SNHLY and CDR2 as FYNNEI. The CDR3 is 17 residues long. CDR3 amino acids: CASSDNISGSGEETQYF. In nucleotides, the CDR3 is TGTGCCAGCAGTGACAACATTAGCGGGAGTGGAGAAGAGACCCAGTACTTC.

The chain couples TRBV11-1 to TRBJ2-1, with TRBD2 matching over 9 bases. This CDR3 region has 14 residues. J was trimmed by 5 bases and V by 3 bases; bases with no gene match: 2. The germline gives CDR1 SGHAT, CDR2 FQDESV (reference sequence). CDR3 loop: CASSLTSGNNEQFF. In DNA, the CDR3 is TGTGCCAGCAGCTTGACTAGCGGAAACAATGAGCAGTTCTTC.